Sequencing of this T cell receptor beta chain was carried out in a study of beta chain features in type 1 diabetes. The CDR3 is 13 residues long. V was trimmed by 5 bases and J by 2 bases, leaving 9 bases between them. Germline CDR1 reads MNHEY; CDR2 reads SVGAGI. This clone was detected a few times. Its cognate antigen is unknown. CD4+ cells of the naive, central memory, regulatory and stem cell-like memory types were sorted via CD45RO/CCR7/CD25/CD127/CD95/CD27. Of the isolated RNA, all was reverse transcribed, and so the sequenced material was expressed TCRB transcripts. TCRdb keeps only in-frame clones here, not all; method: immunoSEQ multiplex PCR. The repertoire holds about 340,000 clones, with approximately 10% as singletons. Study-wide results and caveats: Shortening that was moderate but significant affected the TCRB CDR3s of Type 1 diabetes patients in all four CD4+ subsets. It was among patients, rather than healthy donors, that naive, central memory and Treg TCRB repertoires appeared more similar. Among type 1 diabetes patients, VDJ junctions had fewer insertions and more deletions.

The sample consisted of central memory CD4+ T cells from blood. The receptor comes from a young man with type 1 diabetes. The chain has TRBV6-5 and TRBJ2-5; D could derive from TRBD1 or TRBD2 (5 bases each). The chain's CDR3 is CASSTGPQETQYF. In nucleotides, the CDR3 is TGTGCCAGCAGTACGGGGCCGCAAGAGACCCAGTACTTC.